The present T cell receptor (beta chain) was sequenced within a study of blood T cell repertoires in COVID-19. The overall study: There were acute and convalescent COVID-19 samples, and they came from the United States, Italy and Spain. T cells, B-cell-depleted T cells, or PBMCs provided the cDNA or gDNA that served as material.

Authors' methods: Researchers report that nucleated cell counts were estimated from reference gene primer amplification. Profiling relied on immunoSEQ multiplex PCR, and the TCRdb table lists in-frame clones only, not all of them. V and J calls and clone size are given by that table; D and trimming were obtained from the DNA. The profile covers 150,000 to 200,000 clones, with around 82% appearing a single time and 9.8% taken by the ten largest. Unmatched junction bases numbered 4, after V lost 8 bases and J lost 2 bases. The CDR3 has 13 residues. Germline loops: CDR1 LGHDT, CDR2 YNNKEL (reference sequence).

The clonotype comes from a woman of 80 years or more with acute or convalescent COVID-19. Material for sequencing was peripheral blood. The chain combines TRBV3-1 (or the pseudogene TRBV3-2) with TRBJ2-3; 7 bases match TRBD1. CDR3 loop: CASGQEPTDTQYF. The DNA for the CDR3 is TGTGCCAGCGGACAGGAGCCCACAGATACGCAGTATTTT.